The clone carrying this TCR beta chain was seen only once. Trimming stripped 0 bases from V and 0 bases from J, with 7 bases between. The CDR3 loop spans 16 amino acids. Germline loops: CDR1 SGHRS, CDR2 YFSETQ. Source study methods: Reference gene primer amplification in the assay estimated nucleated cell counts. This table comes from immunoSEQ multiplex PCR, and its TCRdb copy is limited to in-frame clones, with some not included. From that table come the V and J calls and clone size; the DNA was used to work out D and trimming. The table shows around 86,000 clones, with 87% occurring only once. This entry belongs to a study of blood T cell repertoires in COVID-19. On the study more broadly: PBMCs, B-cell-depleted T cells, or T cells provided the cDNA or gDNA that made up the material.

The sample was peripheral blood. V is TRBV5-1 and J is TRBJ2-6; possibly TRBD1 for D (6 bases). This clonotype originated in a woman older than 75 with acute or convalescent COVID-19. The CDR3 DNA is TGCGCCAGCAGCTTGGAAGGGGGCTCTGGGGCCAACGTCCTGACTTTC. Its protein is CASSLEGGSGANVLTF.